This TCR beta chain was obtained from a study of cytomegalovirus exposure and HLA in healthy donors. The germline V gene has CDR1 SGHTA and CDR2 FQGNSA. Trimming removed 4 bases from V and 8 bases from J; junction bases left unmatched: 10. The CDR3 is made up of 17 amino acids. General study points: Later, an analysis showed that TCR beta chains associated with HLA were more clonally expanded than others that were equally common.

As regards this clone: Its antigen is unidentified.

This PCR relied on a set of 60 Vbeta primers and 13 Jbeta primers. The method was immunoSEQ multiplex PCR; TCRdb's version includes in-frame clones alone and lacks a portion of them. The sample lists roughly 150,000 clones, more than 70% seen once, with about 3.4% in the top ten. This TCR came from a man aged 40-49 years in good health and CMV-seronegative. The chain joins TRBV7-2 to TRBJ2-2, with 13 bases matching TRBD2. The sequenced material came from PBMCs. The CDR3 nucleotides are TGTGCCAGCAGCTATCCCACTAGCGGGAGGGCCGCTGGGGAGCTGTTTTTT. It is translated as CASSYPTSGRAAGELFF. Together with reference TRBV7-2 and TRBJ2-2, the CDR3 gives the full variable domain: GAGVSQSPSNKVTEKGKDVELRCDPISGHTALYWYRQSLGQGLEFLIYFQGNSAPDKSGLPSDRFSAERTGGSVSTLTIQRTQQEDSAVYLCASSYPTSGRAAGELFFGEGSRLTVL.